The next 27 T cell receptor beta chains were all read from a single sample in a study of sequential checkpoint blockade in melanoma (dated by TCRdb to about 2019). Per the publication, the treatment or condition label means: randomized to nivolumab then ipilimumab (arm A) or the reverse (arm B). Libraries were constructed by the immunoSEQ multiplex PCR assay. Here the immuneACCESS table is served through TCRdb, limited to in-frame sequences with V and J called. Missing clones are a known gap in these copies; in checked studies unresolved V genes cover under half, and the rest lacks a known reason. This sample has about 18,000 clones in its table, and around 70% of those were observed once. The ten largest make up around 5% of the sample. Here the sequenced sample was tumor tissue (inferred from file names), taken from a patient given nivolumab and ipilimumab in sequence. The receptors here all came from a human donor with melanoma.

The CDR3 spells CASSLVGTGRETQYF. The CDR3 bases are TGTGCCAGCAGCCTGGTCGGGACAGGGAGAGAGACCCAGTACTTC. This chain uses TRBV11-3 with TRBJ2-5; 9 nucleotides match TRBD1. This CDR3 contains 15 residues. V was clipped by 5 bases and J by 4 bases; unmatched bases: 8. The germline gives CDR1 SGHNT, CDR2 YENEEA.

The rearrangement joins TRBV14 to TRBJ2-7; maybe TRBD1 (6 bases). The CDR3 totals 15 residues. Germline V CDR1 and CDR2: SGHDN, FVKESK. V lost 3 bases to trimming and J lost 1 base, with 13 bases between them. CDR3 protein: CASSQGHTGSYEQYF. The CDR3 DNA reads TGTGCCAGCAGCCAGGGACATACGGGGTCCTACGAGCAGTACTTC.

The gene calls are TRBV14 and TRBJ2-2; 7 bases align to TRBD2. The germline V gene encodes CDR1 SGHDN and CDR2 FVKESK. The V and J ends lost 2 bases and 4 bases, in that order; junction bases with no gene match: 4. The CDR3 extends over 15 amino acids. The CDR3 is CASSQQAGPTGELFF. The CDR3 DNA sequence: TGTGCCAGCAGCCAACAAGCGGGGCCCACCGGGGAGCTGTTTTTT.

Worth noting for this clone: The missing conserved phenylalanine or tryptophan at the end of this CDR3 makes a read error likely. The chain joins TRBV18 to TRBJ1-1; D unresolved. Germline CDR1 is KGHSH and CDR2 is LQKENI. The CDR3 has 15 residues. V lost 8 bases and J lost 6, with 22 bases in between. The CDR3 region has the DNA TGTGCCAGCCTCGGGCGTTCCCGTCCTGTCCCTGAAGCTTTCCTT. It specifies CASLGRSRPVPEAFL.

The count of this clone is one. The V gene is TRBV19, the J gene TRBJ2-5, with TRBD2 matching over 8 bases. The germline CDR1 and CDR2 sequences are LNHDA and SQIVND (reference sequence). CDR3 size: 17 residues. Losses at the gene ends were 5 bases for V and 4 bases for J; bases not matched to a gene: 15. CDR3 amino acids: CASSPHLRSSGVETQYF. The DNA for the CDR3 is TGTGCCAGTAGTCCCCATCTCCGGAGTAGCGGGGTAGAGACCCAGTACTTC.

This clone showed up just a few times. The V and J genes are TRBV14 and TRBJ1-6; maybe TRBD1 (5 bases). Germline V CDR1 and CDR2: SGHDN, FVKESK. With 4 bases removed from V and 9 bases from J, the gap between germline ends came to 10 bases. This CDR3 has 13 residues. CDR3 region: CASSRGGSSPLHF. In DNA form, the CDR3 reads TGTGCCAGCAGCCGGGGGGGGTCTTCACCCCTCCACTTT.

The CDR3 sequence is CASSVTSQGELFF. The CDR3 nucleotides are TGTGCCAGCAGTGTGACTAGCCAAGGGGAGCTGTTTTTT. The chain has TRBV2 and TRBJ2-2, with TRBD2 matching over 7 bases. The CDR3 spans 13 residues. V was pared by 4 bases and J by 8 bases, with 4 bases of the junction left unmatched. Germline assignment: CDR1 SNHLY and CDR2 FYNNEI.

The table lists this clone with a few counts. The chain uses TRBV30 and TRBJ2-7; 8 nucleotides match TRBD2. With V trimmed by 2 bases and J by 2 bases, 5 bases remained unmatched. Germline V CDR1 and CDR2: GTSNPN, SVGIG (reference sequence). The CDR3 has 14 amino acids. CDR3 sequence reads: CAWSWGSGTYEQYF. The CDR3 region has the DNA TGTGCCTGGAGTTGGGGTAGCGGGACCTACGAGCAGTACTTC.

Here the CDR3 DNA reads TGCGCCAGCAGCTTGGGGCAGGGGCTCGGAGATACGCAGTATTTT. Translated, it gives CASSLGQGLGDTQYF. The gene calls are TRBV5-1 and TRBJ2-3, with a tentative D call TRBD1 (6 bases). Germline V lookup: CDR1 SGHRS, CDR2 YFSETQ. This CDR3 contains 15 residues. V was pared by 0 bases and J by 5 bases, with 13 bases between.

Remarks on this clone: One junction end does not reproduce the germline sequence, and a read error may be involved. The chain couples TRBV19 to TRBJ2-3; the D is unclear. This CDR3 has 16 residues. The germline gives CDR1 LNHDA, CDR2 SQIVND (reference sequence). This chain's CDR3 is CASSIDLSLVVLGQSF. DNA for the CDR3: TGTGCCAGTAGTATAGACCTATCTCTAGTCGTCTTAGGTCAAAGTTTT.

The chain employs TRBV6-7 and TRBJ1-1; TRBD1 might be the D (5 bases). TRBV6-7 counts as an open reading frame of uncertain function. V lost 8 bases and J 1 base, leaving 5 bases between the germline ends. The CDR3 runs 11 residues. The CDR3 nucleotides read TGTGCCAGCGGGGCGAACACTGAAGCTTTCTTT. Translating it yields CASGANTEAFF.

The rearrangement links TRBV5-1 to TRBJ2-7, with 9 bases that match TRBD1. The CDR3 totals 16 residues. The germline V gene has CDR1 SGHRS and CDR2 YFSETQ. V shed 4 bases, J shed 1 base, and the junction held 9 bases outside the gene matches. CDR3 DNA sequence: TGCGCCAGCAGCCGGTGGGGACAGGGTGGTTCCTACGAGCAGTACTTC. It encodes CASSRWGQGGSYEQYF.

The chain recombines TRBV5-8 with TRBJ2-2; a weak D match, TRBD1 (7 bases). The CDR3 is 16 residues long. CDR1 and CDR2 from the germline V gene are SGHTS and YDEGEE. V was pared by 2 bases and J by 7 bases, with 18 bases between. This chain's CDR3 is CASSLVIGGGSGELFF. CDR3 sequence (DNA): TGTGCCAGCAGCTTAGTAATAGGAGGGGGCAGCGGGGAGCTGTTTTTT.

The chain employs TRBV7-6 and TRBJ1-4; D may be TRBD1 (5 bases). From germline, CDR1 is SGHVS and CDR2 FNYEAQ. V lost 5 bases to trimming and J lost 4 bases, with 11 bases between them. CDR3 length equals 14 residues. For the CDR3, the DNA is TGTGCCAGCAGCCCGGGACCGCTTAATGAAAAACTGTTTTTT. Its protein is CASSPGPLNEKLFF.

This clone was picked up a small number of times. The J gene is TRBJ1-4, the V gene TRBV27; 7 bases align to TRBD1. Trimming at V came to 3 bases and at J to 6 bases, leaving 10 bases not matched to a gene. CDR1 and CDR2 from the germline V gene are MNHEY and SMNVEV (reference sequence). The CDR3 loop spans 16 amino acids. DNA for the CDR3: TGTGCCAGCAGTTTCCTACGACAGGGCTGGGATGAAAAACTGTTTTTT. This codes for CASSFLRQGWDEKLFF.

V and J are TRBV29-1 and TRBJ2-3; D gene ambiguous. V was pared by 4 bases and J by 2 bases, with 16 bases between. This CDR3 is built from 15 residues. Per germline, CDR1 SQVTM and CDR2 ANQGSEA. The CDR3 loop reads CSVVRSFFPTDTQYF. Written as DNA, the CDR3 is TGCAGCGTTGTTCGGAGCTTCTTCCCCACAGATACGCAGTATTTT.

This chain uses TRBV5-1 with TRBJ2-1; D is perhaps TRBD2 (6 bases). Germline V gene sequence: CDR1 SGHRS, CDR2 YFSETQ. The V end lost 1 base, the J end lost 7 bases, and 21 bases lay between the germline ends. The CDR3 runs to 17 residues. The CDR3 loop is CASSLSFGLAGRNEQFF. Written as DNA, the CDR3 is TGCGCCAGCAGCTTGAGTTTCGGGCTAGCCGGGAGAAATGAGCAGTTCTTC.

This rearrangement joins TRBV30 to TRBJ1-4; 7 positions match TRBD1. Germline V CDR1 and CDR2: GTSNPN, SVGIG (reference sequence). The CDR3 is 14 amino acids. V dropped 1 base and J dropped 8; count of bases not matched to a gene: 7. This CDR3 is CAWSGVQGGEKLFF. Written as DNA, the CDR3 is TGTGCCTGGAGTGGGGTGCAGGGGGGAGAAAAACTGTTTTTT.

The V call is TRBV6-8, the J call TRBJ2-7; the D gene is possibly TRBD1 (6 bases). CDR3 length: 15 residues. Germline V gene lookup returns CDR1 MNHGY and CDR2 SAAAGT. The germline V and J ends were trimmed by 7 bases and 1 base, with 17 bases remaining between them. As DNA, the CDR3 is TGTGCCAGCACCCCAGGGGTGGACCTTTCCTACGAGCAGTACTTC. Residues: CASTPGVDLSYEQYF.

This clone was found a few times. This chain uses TRBV6-8 with TRBJ2-6, with no clear D. Germline V gene lookup returns CDR1 MNHGY and CDR2 SAAAGT. The CDR3 sequence is 16 residues long. V gave up 0 bases and J gave up 4 bases, with 10 bases separating them. This chain's CDR3 is CASSYSVPRGANVLTF. The CDR3 DNA sequence: TGTGCCAGCAGTTACTCGGTGCCCAGGGGGGCCAACGTCCTGACTTTC.

V is TRBV7-8 and J is TRBJ2-3; a possible D gene is TRBD2 (5 bases). The germline V and J ends were trimmed by 8 bases and 4 bases, with 16 bases remaining between them. The CDR3 length is 14 residues. The V gene's germline CDR1 is SGHVS and CDR2 FQNEAQ. CDR3 region: CASGVLVNADTQYF. Written as DNA, the CDR3 is TGTGCCAGCGGGGTACTAGTAAATGCAGATACGCAGTATTTT.

The chain joins TRBV19 to TRBJ2-7; 8 nucleotides line up with TRBD1. V dropped 2 bases and J dropped 0; count of bases not matched to a gene: 9. Looked up from germline, CDR1 is LNHDA and CDR2 is SQIVND (reference sequence). This CDR3 has 17 residues. The CDR3 protein is CASSIKVPGTGSYEQYF. The CDR3 nucleotides are TGTGCCAGTAGTATAAAGGTCCCCGGGACAGGCTCCTACGAGCAGTACTTC.

V gene TRBV29-1 combines with J gene TRBJ1-2; a weak D match, TRBD1 (5 bases). Per the germline V gene, CDR1 is SQVTM and CDR2 is ANQGSEA. The CDR3 length is 13 residues. V lost 7 bases and J lost 7, with 19 bases in between. The CDR3: CSARTPRGGGYTF. The CDR3 DNA follows: TGCAGCGCAAGGACACCCCGGGGAGGTGGCTACACCTTC.

The chain joins TRBV25-1 to TRBJ1-4; D may be TRBD1 (5 bases). The CDR3 covers 14 residues. With 10 bases removed from V and 7 bases from J, the gap between germline ends came to 19 bases. CDR1 is MGHDK, CDR2 SYGVNS, per germline. CDR3 DNA: TGTGCCATCTCGTCGGGGGGAGAGGTTGAAAAACTGTTTTTT. Encoded protein: CAISSGGEVEKLFF. Combining the CDR3 with reference TRBV25-1 and TRBJ1-4 gives the whole variable domain EADIYQTPRYLVIGTGKKITLECSQTMGHDKMYWYQQDPGMELHLIHYSYGVNSTEKGDLSSESTVSRIRTEHFPLTLESARPSHTSQYLCAISSGGEVEKLFFGSGTQLSVL.

This clone was seen once. The chain has TRBV8-2 and TRBJ1-1. TRBV8-2 constitutes a pseudogene. This CDR3 comprises 15 residues. The CDR3 DNA is TGTGCCAGCAGTTTAAGGGGGGTGGAGGGCACTGAAGCTTTCTTT. Its protein is CASSLRGVEGTEAFF.

V is TRBV19 and J is TRBJ2-5, with D possibly TRBD1 on 5 matching bases. The germline V gene encodes CDR1 LNHDA and CDR2 SQIVND (reference sequence). The length of the CDR3 is 15 residues. V lost 1 base and J lost 5, with 14 bases in between. Here the CDR3 reads CASSIGAGLRETQYF. The CDR3 DNA reads TGTGCCAGTAGTATAGGTGCAGGGCTGCGGGAGACCCAGTACTTC.

The chain uses TRBV18 and TRBJ1-4, with 7 bases fitting TRBD1. Germline V gene sequence: CDR1 KGHSH, CDR2 LQKENI. With 6 bases clipped from V and 4 bases from J, the junction kept 5 bases outside the gene matches. The CDR3 runs to 14 residues. The CDR3 here is CASSPGQINEKLFF. The CDR3 DNA reads TGTGCCAGCTCTCCGGGACAGATTAATGAAAAACTGTTTTTT.